Following are 14 T cell receptor beta chains from one sample sequenced in a study of T cells in Graves' hyperthyroidism and ophthalmopathy. It was RNA transcripts that yielded the amplified TCR beta CDR3 regions. The study used the HTBI primer set for a first-round RT-PCR of the TCR CDR3. Using its own MiXCR run on the multiplex PCR reads, TCRdb lists one record per CDR3 protein. Of some 180,000 distinct CDR3 sequences in the sample, more than 15% are singletons; the top ten hold around 27%. Material for sequencing was blood. All receptors derive from a woman in her forties or fifties with Graves' hyperthyroidism.

This chain connects TRBV10-3 to TRBJ1-1; no clear D gene. The length of the CDR3 is 14 residues. Germline CDR1 and CDR2: ENHRY and SYGVKD. Trimming pared 3 bases from V and 1 base from J, leaving 9 bases between. This CDR3 reads CAISEPTTNTEAFF. CDR3 DNA: TGTGCCATCAGTGAACCCACTACGAACACTGAAGCTTTCTTT.

The chain is built from TRBV5-4 and TRBJ2-4; D may be TRBD2 (6 bases). Per the germline V gene, CDR1 is SGHNT and CDR2 is YYREEE (reference sequence). V lost 0 bases to trimming and J lost 8 bases, with 6 bases between them. The CDR3 loop spans 12 amino acids. CDR3 protein: CASSLGGDIQYF. CDR3 DNA sequence: TGTGCCAGCAGCTTGGGGGGGGACATTCAGTACTTC. The variable domain in full, completed from reference TRBV5-4 and TRBJ2-4, reads ETGVTQSPTHLIKTRGQQVTLRCSSQSGHNTVSWYQQALGQGPQFIFQYYREEENGRGNFPPRFSGLQFPNYSSELNVNALELDDSALYLCASSLGGDIQYFGAGTRLSVL.

This clonotype appeared many times. This chain uses TRBV11-2 with TRBJ1-4, with D tentatively TRBD1 (5 bases). This CDR3 is built from 15 residues. Germline assignment: CDR1 SGHAT and CDR2 FQNNGV. Trimming removed 5 bases from V and 7 bases from J, with 17 bases in between. CDR3: CASSDIREGGEKLFF. Written as DNA, the CDR3 is TGTGCCAGCAGCGATATCAGGGAGGGTGGTGAAAAACTGTTTTTT. Full variable domain (missing parts from reference TRBV11-2 and TRBJ1-4): EAGVAQSPRYKIIEKRQSVAFWCNPISGHATLYWYQQILGQGPKLLIQFQNNGVVDDSQLPKDRFSAERLKGVDSTLKIQPAKLEDSAVYLCASSDIREGGEKLFFGSGTQLSVL.

The table lists this clonotype with many counts. The V call is TRBV7-9, the J call TRBJ1-1, with D possibly being TRBD1 (5 bases). V shed 1 base and J shed 3 bases, with 9 bases lying between them. CDR3 length: 14 residues. Germline CDR1 is SEHNR and CDR2 is FQNEAQ (reference sequence). The CDR3 sequence: CASSLVGLYTEAFF. Here the CDR3 DNA reads TGTGCCAGCAGCTTAGTGGGACTGTACACTGAAGCTTTCTTT.

This clonotype was recorded many times. The chain uses TRBV5-1 and TRBJ2-1; the match to TRBD1 covers 7 bases. The germline V gene encodes CDR1 SGHRS and CDR2 YFSETQ. The CDR3 has 14 residues. After removal of 6 bases from V and 8 bases from J, the junction contained 11 bases not matched to a gene. CDR3 protein: CASTRRQGVHEQFF. The CDR3 region has the DNA TGCGCCAGCACGCGGAGACAGGGTGTCCATGAGCAGTTCTTC.

This clonotype has a count of ten or more. V is TRBV28 and J is TRBJ2-3, with D perhaps assigned TRBD1 or TRBD2 (5 bases each). Germline CDR1 and CDR2: MDHEN and SYDVKM. The CDR3 loop spans 15 amino acids. V was cut by 4 bases and J by 2 bases, with 13 bases left in between. CDR3 in amino acids: CASSSAGTDTDTQYF. DNA for the CDR3: TGTGCCAGCAGTTCCGCCGGGACCGACACAGATACGCAGTATTTT.

CDR3: CASSMGRHTGFNQPQHF. Written as DNA, the CDR3 is TGTGCCAGTAGTATGGGTCGGCACACAGGGTTCAATCAGCCCCAGCATTTT. The chain recombines TRBV19 with TRBJ1-5; D perhaps matches TRBD1 (6 bases). Trimming stripped 3 bases from V and 3 bases from J, with 18 bases between. The germline gives CDR1 LNHDA, CDR2 SQIVND (reference sequence). There are 17 residues in the CDR3.

This clonotype has ten or more counts. The gene calls are TRBV15 and TRBJ1-5; no definite D call. Germline V gene sequence: CDR1 LNHNV, CDR2 YYDKDF (reference sequence). The ends were cut back, 1 base at V and 0 bases at J, with 16 bases in the middle. CDR3 length equals 18 residues. The CDR3 sequence is CATSRGRQELHSNQPQHF. The CDR3, as DNA: TGTGCCACCAGCAGAGGACGGCAGGAACTTCATAGCAATCAGCCCCAGCATTTT.

Details on this clonotype: It may be a read error: a sequence one base away is much more abundant. The CDR3 here is CASSLGGASAFNEQFF. The CDR3 bases are TGTGCCAGCAGCTTGGGCGGGGCTAGCGCGTTCAATGAGCAGTTCTTC. This chain connects TRBV5-6 to TRBJ2-1; perhaps TRBD2 as D (6 bases). Trimming left V 0 bases short and J 6 bases short, with 16 bases between. Germline V lookup: CDR1 SGHDT, CDR2 YYEEEE. This CDR3 has 16 amino acids. The entire variable domain, with the rest obtained from reference TRBV5-6 and TRBJ2-1, is as follows: DAGVTQSPTHLIKTRGQQVTLRCSPKSGHDTVSWYQQALGQGPQFIFQYYEEEERQRGNFPDRFSGHQFPNYSSELNVNALLLGDSALYLCASSLGGASAFNEQFFGPGTRLTVL.

In its sample, this clonotype was seen many times. The genes are TRBV12-3 or TRBV12-4 and TRBJ2-1, with D hard to call. The ends were cut back, 4 bases at V and 4 bases at J, with 11 bases in the middle. CDR3 length: 14 residues. CDR3 nucleotide sequence: TGTGCCAGCAGTTCCCGGGCTCTGTACAATGAGCAGTTCTTC. This codes for CASSSRALYNEQFF.

Ten or more counts support this clonotype. The J gene is TRBJ1-5, the V gene TRBV19; 12 positions match TRBD1. V dropped 7 bases and J dropped 4; count of bases not matched to a gene: 5. There are 15 residues in the CDR3. Germline CDR1 reads LNHDA; CDR2 reads SQIVND (reference sequence). The CDR3 here is CASKGQGAGNQPQHF. CDR3 DNA sequence: TGTGCCAGTAAGGGACAGGGGGCAGGGAATCAGCCCCAGCATTTT.

This clonotype was counted ten times or more. The chain joins TRBV7-2 to TRBJ2-5, with D perhaps TRBD1 or TRBD2 (5 bases each). CDR3 length equals 14 residues. Germline V gene data show CDR1 as SGHTA and CDR2 as FQGNSA. Trimming shortened V by 5 bases and J by 3 bases, and 13 bases separated the two germline ends. CDR3 sequence: CASSLGRLKETQYF. CDR3 in DNA: TGTGCCAGCAGCCTGGGACGGTTAAAAGAGACCCAGTACTTC. Drawing the rest from reference TRBV7-2 and TRBJ2-5, the complete variable domain is GAGVSQSPSNKVTEKGKDVELRCDPISGHTALYWYRQSLGQGLEFLIYFQGNSAPDKSGLPSDRFSAERTGGSVSTLTIQRTQQEDSAVYLCASSLGRLKETQYFGPGTRLLVL.

This clonotype was counted many times. The rearrangement joins TRBV15 to TRBJ2-1, with unresolved D. Trimming removed 1 base from V and 10 bases from J, with 17 bases in between. Germline V gene sequence: CDR1 LNHNV, CDR2 YYDKDF (reference sequence). The CDR3 loop spans 15 amino acids. The CDR3 reads CATSRGSLIWAEQFF. The CDR3, as DNA: TGTGCCACCAGCAGAGGGTCTTTGATATGGGCAGAGCAGTTCTTC.

The chain has TRBV12-3 or TRBV12-4 and TRBJ2-7; 8 bases line up with TRBD1. CDR3 length equals 15 residues. Germline trimming cut 6 bases from V and 2 bases from J; bases unmatched to any gene: 9. In nucleotides, the CDR3 is TGTGCCAGCAGCCGCGGACAGGGTGGCACCTACGAGCAGTACTTC. This encodes CASSRGQGGTYEQYF.